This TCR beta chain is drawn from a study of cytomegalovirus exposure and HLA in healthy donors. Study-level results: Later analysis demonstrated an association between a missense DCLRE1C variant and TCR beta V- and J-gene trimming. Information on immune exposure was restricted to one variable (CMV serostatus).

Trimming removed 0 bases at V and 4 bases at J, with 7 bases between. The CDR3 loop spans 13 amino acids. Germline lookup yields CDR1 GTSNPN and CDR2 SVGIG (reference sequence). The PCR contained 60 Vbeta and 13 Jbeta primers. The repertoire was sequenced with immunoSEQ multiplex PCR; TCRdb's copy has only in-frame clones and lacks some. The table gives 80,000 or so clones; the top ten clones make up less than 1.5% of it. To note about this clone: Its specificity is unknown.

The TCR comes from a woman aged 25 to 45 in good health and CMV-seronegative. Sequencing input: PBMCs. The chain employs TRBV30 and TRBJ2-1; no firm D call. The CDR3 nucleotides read TGTGCCTGGAGTGTACCCGGTTACAATGAGCAGTTCTTC. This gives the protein CAWSVPGYNEQFF.